A single T cell receptor beta chain is shown here with its context. The germline CDR1 and CDR2 sequences are SQVTM and ANQGSEA. The CDR3 has 15 amino acids. J lost 4 bases, V lost 6 bases, and 10 bases had no gene match. The data are from a study of blood T cell repertoires in COVID-19. Patients of the Seattle cohort, enrolled during active infection, were followed longitudinally. Sequencing was performed with immunoSEQ multiplex PCR; in TCRdb, only in-frame clones are kept and a portion is missing. The table records 140,000 to 150,000 clones, 70% to 90% of them present only once. This receptor was obtained from a woman aged 60-75 years with COVID-19, enrolled during active disease. Material for sequencing was peripheral blood. The chain joins TRBV29-1 to TRBJ2-1, with 9 bases aligning to TRBD1. The CDR3 loop reads CSVAKGQGRYNEQFF. In DNA, the CDR3 is TGCAGCGTCGCCAAGGGACAGGGCAGGTACAATGAGCAGTTCTTC.